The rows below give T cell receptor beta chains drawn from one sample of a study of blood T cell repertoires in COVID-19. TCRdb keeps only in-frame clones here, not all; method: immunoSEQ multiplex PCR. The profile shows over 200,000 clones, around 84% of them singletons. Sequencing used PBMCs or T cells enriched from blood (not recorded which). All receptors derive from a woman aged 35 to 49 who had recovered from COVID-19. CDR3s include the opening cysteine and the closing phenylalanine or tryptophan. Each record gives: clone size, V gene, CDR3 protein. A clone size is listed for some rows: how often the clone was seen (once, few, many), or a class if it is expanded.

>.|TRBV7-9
CASSSIVGANSGANVLTF
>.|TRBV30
CAWTRGQNNSPLHF
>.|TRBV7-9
CASSLFREGTDTQYF
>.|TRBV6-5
CASSGETQYF
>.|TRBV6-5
CASRTLAGGYNEQFF
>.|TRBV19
CASSTTDRVSGNTIYF
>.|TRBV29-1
CSVDLEGGGYGYTF
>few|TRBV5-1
CASSLYPGNEKLFF
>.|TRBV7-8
CASSSGLAGADEQFF
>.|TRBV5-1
CASTLDRGPVGTEAFF
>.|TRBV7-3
CASSLGGHNEQFF
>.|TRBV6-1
CASSERGRISNQPQHF